Described below is a single T cell receptor (beta chain) sequence and its context. The data were obtained in a study of cytomegalovirus exposure and HLA in healthy donors. V was cut by 4 bases and J by 3 bases, with 10 bases left in between. The CDR3 length is 13 residues. Germline assignment: CDR1 SGDLS and CDR2 YYNGEE. PCR was performed using 60 Vbeta and 13 Jbeta primers. Per the original data handling: In a later analysis, the count reached tens of millions of unique TCR beta chains, with roughly 9.9 million shared. Here immunoSEQ multiplex PCR was the method, and the copy in TCRdb shows in-frame clones only, minus some. V, J and clone size are those of that table, while D and trimming were read from the DNA. The repertoire consists of around 180,000 clones, with about 80% occurring once and the leading ten covering about 2%.

The gene calls are TRBV9 and TRBJ1-2, with a possible D match to TRBD1 (6 bases). This clonotype was obtained from a woman between 18 and 29 years old in good health and CMV-seropositive. The sequenced sample consisted of PBMCs. The CDR3 sequence is CASSSGQYYGYTF. CDR3 nucleotide sequence: TGTGCCAGCAGCAGCGGACAGTACTATGGCTACACCTTC.